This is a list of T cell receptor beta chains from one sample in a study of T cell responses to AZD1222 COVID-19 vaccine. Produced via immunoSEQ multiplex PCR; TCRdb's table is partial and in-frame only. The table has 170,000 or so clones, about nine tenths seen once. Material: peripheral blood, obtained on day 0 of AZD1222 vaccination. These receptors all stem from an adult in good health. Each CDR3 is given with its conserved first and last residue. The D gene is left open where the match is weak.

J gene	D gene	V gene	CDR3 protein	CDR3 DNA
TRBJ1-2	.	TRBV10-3	CAIIHDGYGYTF	TGTGCCATCATTCATGACGGTTATGGCTACACCTTC
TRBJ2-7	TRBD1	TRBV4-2	CASSQGQSYDSQYF	TGTGCCAGCAGCCAGGGACAGTCCTACGATTCCCAGTACTTC
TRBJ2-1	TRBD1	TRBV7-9	CASSLGQGYSYNEQFF	TGTGCCAGCAGCTTAGGACAGGGCTACTCCTACAATGAGCAGTTCTTC
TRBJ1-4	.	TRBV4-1	CASSPGPREEKLFF	TGCGCCAGCAGCCCGGGACCCCGCGAGGAAAAACTGTTTTTT
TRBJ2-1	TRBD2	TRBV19	CASSIVRGRGVYNEQFF	TGTGCCAGTAGTATAGTAAGAGGGCGGGGGGTCTACAATGAGCAGTTCTTC
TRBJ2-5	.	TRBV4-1	CASSHPFSKFQETQYF	TGCGCCAGCAGCCATCCTTTCTCGAAATTCCAAGAGACCCAGTACTTC
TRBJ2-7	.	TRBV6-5	CASRPQQEDYEQYF	TGTGCCAGCCGTCCGCAACAGGAGGACTACGAGCAGTACTTC
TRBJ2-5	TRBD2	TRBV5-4	CASSLEVVAGGETQYF	TGTGCCAGCAGCTTGGAGGTTGTGGCGGGGGGAGAGACCCAGTACTTC
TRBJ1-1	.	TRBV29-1	CSARPRGPEAFF	TGCAGCGCCAGGCCCCGGGGACCTGAAGCTTTCTTT
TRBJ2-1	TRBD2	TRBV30	CAWSSASGVRKQFF	TGTGCCTGGAGTTCGGCTAGCGGGGTTCGGAAGCAGTTCTTC
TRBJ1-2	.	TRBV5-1	CASSFTGTYGYTF	TGCGCCAGCAGCTTCACCGGGACCTATGGCTACACCTTC
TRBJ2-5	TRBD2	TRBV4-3	CASSQGTSGGKTQYF	TGCGCCAGCAGCCAAGGGACTAGCGGGGGAAAGACCCAGTACTTC
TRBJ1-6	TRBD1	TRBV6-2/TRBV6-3	CASSHGDRSNSPLHF	TGTGCCAGCAGCCATGGGGACAGGAGTAATTCACCCCTCCACTTT
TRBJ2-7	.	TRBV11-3	CASSPSTGYEQYF	TGTGCCAGCAGCCCATCGACCGGTTACGAGCAGTACTTC
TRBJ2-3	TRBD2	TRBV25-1	CASSFSGGRTDTQYF	TGTGCCAGCAGTTTTAGCGGGGGCCGCACAGATACGCAGTATTTT
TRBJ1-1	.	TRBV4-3	CASSQDVSRGAWNTEAFF	TGCGCCAGCAGCCAAGATGTGTCAAGAGGGGCCTGGAACACTGAAGCTTTCTTT
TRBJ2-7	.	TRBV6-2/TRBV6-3	CASSYSSKVDGISYEQYF	TGTGCCAGCAGTTACTCGTCAAAGGTTGACGGGATCTCCTACGAGCAGTACTTC